The 22 T cell receptor beta chains below were found in one sample sequenced in a study of vaccination and CD4 T cells after COVID-19. The Oncomine TCR Beta short-read assay was what sequenced the DNA obtained from cultured CD4+ T cells. Each CDR3 protein is one row after TCRdb ran MiXCR on the PCR reads. The data contain 14,000 to 15,000 distinct CDR3 sequences, over 65% of them singletons. The antigens of these receptors remain unknown. Treatment reported: approximately 11-day PBMC culture with coronavirus spike peptide pools or control peptides (ViraFEST assay). What was sequenced was CD4+ T cells from blood, cultured in vitro. The receptors shown here come from a human donor who had recovered from COVID-19.

V is TRBV6-1 and J is TRBJ1-2; TRBD1 is a possible D gene (5 bases). In germline, CDR1 is MNHNS, CDR2 SASEGT. The CDR3 is made up of 15 amino acids. V lost 3 bases and J lost 2, with 13 bases in between. CDR3 sequence (DNA): TGTGCCAGCAGTGAGCCGGGACGCACCAACTATGGCTACACCTTC. Translating gives CASSEPGRTNYGYTF.

Concerning this clonotype: A much larger clonotype is one base distant, so this may be a read error. J is TRBJ2-1 and V is TRBV11-3; D gene ambiguous. The germline V gene encodes CDR1 SGHNT and CDR2 YENEEA. CDR3 length: 12 residues. Trimming left V 5 bases short and J 8 bases short, with 10 bases between. CDR3 amino acids: CASSTQADEQFF. As DNA, the CDR3 is TGTGCCAGCAGCACCCAGGCGGATGAGCAGTTCTTC.

The table lists this clonotype with a count of one. This sequence joins TRBV15 and TRBJ2-1, with TRBD2 as a possible D gene (6 bases). Trimming took 4 bases from V and 10 from J, leaving 14 bases between them. The CDR3 runs to 13 residues. CDR1 LNHNV and CDR2 YYDKDF come from the germline V gene (reference sequence). As DNA, the CDR3 is TGTGCCACCAGCATCCCTAGGACTAAAGAGCAGTTCTTC. Its translation: CATSIPRTKEQFF.

The chain joins TRBV18 to TRBJ2-1; D is possibly TRBD1 (6 bases). V was shortened by 8 bases and J by 7 bases, with 18 bases between the two germline ends. The CDR3 totals 14 residues. In germline, CDR1 is KGHSH, CDR2 LQKENI. In nucleotides, the CDR3 is TGTGCCAGCCGTATAGCGCTAGGGGGTAATGAGCAGTTCTTC. Amino acids: CASRIALGGNEQFF.

This clonotype was counted a few times. The J gene is TRBJ1-2, the V gene TRBV20-1; no reliable D call. There are 13 residues in the CDR3. Trimming left V 6 bases short and J 4 bases short, with 15 bases between. The V gene's germline CDR1 is DFQATT and CDR2 SNEGSKA (reference sequence). The CDR3: CSAERTGSYGYTF. As DNA, the CDR3 is TGCAGTGCGGAAAGGACGGGCAGCTATGGCTACACCTTC.

The chain employs TRBV20-1 and TRBJ1-5; 7 bases are shared with TRBD1. This CDR3 is built from 14 residues. After removal of 8 bases from V and 0 bases from J, the junction contained 7 bases not matched to a gene. Germline values: CDR1 DFQATT, CDR2 SNEGSKA (reference sequence). The CDR3: CSTLTGDSNQPQHF. The CDR3 DNA reads as TGCAGTACCTTAACAGGGGATAGCAATCAGCCCCAGCATTTT.

The table lists this clonotype with a count of one. V is TRBV9 and J is TRBJ2-5, with D hard to call. The V gene lost 0 bases and the J gene lost 5 bases, with 11 bases spanning the gap. The V gene's germline CDR1 is SGDLS and CDR2 YYNGEE. The CDR3 covers 14 residues. CDR3: CASSVAGPGETQYF. In nucleotides, the CDR3 is TGTGCCAGCAGCGTAGCCGGACCCGGGGAGACCCAGTACTTC.

This clonotype was recorded once. The chain couples TRBV20-1 to TRBJ1-5; the D is unclear. Germline V gene sequence: CDR1 DFQATT, CDR2 SNEGSKA (reference sequence). CDR3 length: 14 residues. Trimming removed 1 base from V and 2 bases from J, with 9 bases in between. The CDR3 DNA follows: TGCAGTGCTAGAGCCGCAAGGGGCAATCAGCCCCAGCATTTT. This encodes CSARAARGNQPQHF.

The chain couples TRBV20-1 to TRBJ2-5, with D perhaps matching TRBD1 (5 bases). Trimming pared 0 bases from V and 5 bases from J, leaving 34 bases between. This CDR3 spans 21 amino acids. CDR1 and CDR2 from the germline V gene are DFQATT and SNEGSKA (reference sequence). The DNA of the CDR3 is TGCAGTGCTAGAGATCTTGTCTCCGACAGTACCCTCGGAGCTGGTCTGGAGACCCAGTACTTC. Protein sequence: CSARDLVSDSTLGAGLETQYF.

This clonotype was seen a handful of times. This sequence joins TRBV6-2 or TRBV6-3 and TRBJ1-6, with no clear D. CDR3 length: 18 amino acids. Trimming left V 2 bases short and J 0 bases short, with 14 bases between. Germline values: CDR1 MNHEY, CDR2 SVGEGT. The CDR3 protein is CASSYGRTQSSYNSPLHF. The DNA for the CDR3 is TGTGCCAGCAGTTACGGGCGGACGCAAAGCTCCTATAATTCACCCCTCCACTTT.

This clonotype is judged large. This chain joins TRBV19 and TRBJ1-2; TRBD1 matches at 7 bases. The J segment lost 4 bases and the V segment lost 0 bases, leaving 5 bases of the junction unmatched. The V gene's germline CDR1 is LNHDA and CDR2 SQIVND (reference sequence). The CDR3 covers 15 residues. CDR3 in amino acids: CASSIDRRDSYGYTF. CDR3 coding DNA: TGTGCCAGTAGTATAGACCGGAGGGACAGCTATGGCTACACCTTC.

A single count supports this clonotype. The chain links TRBV19 to TRBJ2-3; 8 positions match TRBD1. J gave up 6 bases and V 5 bases, and 10 bases lay outside the gene matches. Germline CDR1 and CDR2: LNHDA and SQIVND (reference sequence). This CDR3 has 15 amino acids. CDR3 nucleotides: TGTGCCAGTAGTGAACAGGGGGTAGGGGGCGATACGCAGTATTTT. This gives the protein CASSEQGVGGDTQYF.

The chain links TRBV12-3 or TRBV12-4 to TRBJ1-6; 7 nucleotides agree with TRBD1. V was clipped by 5 bases and J by 7 bases; unmatched bases: 5. The length of the CDR3 is 14 residues. Here the CDR3 reads CASSARQGNSPLHF. In nucleotides, the CDR3 is TGTGCCAGCAGTGCACGACAGGGAAATTCACCCCTCCACTTT.

A single count supports this clonotype. This rearrangement joins TRBV20-1 to TRBJ2-5; D gene uncertain. Trimming removed 0 bases from V and 5 bases from J, with 16 bases in between. CDR1 is DFQATT, CDR2 SNEGSKA, per germline (reference sequence). CDR3 length equals 15 residues. CDR3 amino acids: CSARDPWSSWETQYF. DNA of the CDR3: TGCAGTGCTAGAGATCCGTGGTCCTCCTGGGAGACCCAGTACTTC.

The chain links TRBV6-5 to TRBJ2-7; D gene ambiguous. CDR1 and CDR2 (germline): MNHEY, SVGAGI. Trimming shortened V by 0 bases and J by 5 bases, and 8 bases separated the two germline ends. The CDR3 is made up of 13 amino acids. This CDR3 is CASSYSSSNEQYF. In DNA form, the CDR3 reads TGTGCCAGCAGTTACTCGAGTAGTAACGAGCAGTACTTC.

J is TRBJ2-2 and V is TRBV7-2; TRBD1 is a possible D gene (5 bases). Trimming removed 9 bases from V and 0 bases from J, with 14 bases in between. Germline V gene data show CDR1 as SGHTA and CDR2 as FQGNSA. This CDR3 region has 15 residues. The DNA for the CDR3 is TGTGCCAGTCACGGTGGGGCCGCGAACACCGGGGAGCTGTTTTTT. It encodes CASHGGAANTGELFF.

The rearrangement links TRBV6-2 or TRBV6-3 to TRBJ1-5; tentatively, D is TRBD1 (5 bases). CDR3 length: 14 amino acids. Trimming took off 2 bases at V and 2 bases at J, with 7 bases between the two ends. Germline V gives CDR1 MNHEY, CDR2 SVGEGT. In DNA, the CDR3 is TGTGCCAGCAGTTACGGGGGGGGCAATCAGCCCCAGCATTTT. This codes for CASSYGGGNQPQHF.

The genes are TRBV6-2 or TRBV6-3 and TRBJ2-7, with 7 bases matching TRBD1. Per germline, CDR1 MNHEY and CDR2 SVGEGT. The CDR3 contains 14 residues. Trimming at V came to 4 bases and at J to 3 bases, leaving 6 bases not matched to a gene. DNA of the CDR3: TGTGCCAGCAGTTCGCGGACAGGTAACTACGAGCAGTACTTC. It yields the protein CASSSRTGNYEQYF.

The chain combines TRBV18 with TRBJ2-7; 8 bases map to TRBD2. Per germline, CDR1 KGHSH and CDR2 LQKENI. The CDR3 contains 15 residues. The V segment lost 6 bases and the J segment 4 bases; nucleotides outside the gene matches: 11. The CDR3 bases are TGTGCCAGCTCCCAAGCCAGCGGGAGTATGTACGAGCAGTACTTC. Translating gives CASSQASGSMYEQYF.

V is TRBV20-1 and J is TRBJ2-5; the D is unclear. The germline V and J ends were trimmed by 6 bases and 5 bases, with 19 bases remaining between them. CDR1 is DFQATT and CDR2 is SNEGSKA in the germline V gene (reference sequence). CDR3 length equals 14 residues. The CDR3 DNA reads TGCAGTGCGAGTGAGGCAGCCCGGTGGGAGACCCAGTACTTC. Its protein is CSASEAARWETQYF.

This clonotype was recorded only once. The J gene is TRBJ2-7, the V gene TRBV2; no clear D. CDR1 is SNHLY, CDR2 FYNNEI, per germline. V lost 8 bases to trimming and J lost 3 bases, with 11 bases between them. CDR3 length equals 12 residues. CDR3 DNA sequence: TGTGCCAGCTCCCCAGAACACTACGAGCAGTACTTC. Protein sequence: CASSPEHYEQYF.

The chain joins TRBV7-2 to TRBJ1-6; D unresolved. V was cut by 5 bases and J by 6 bases, with 11 bases left in between. The CDR3 has 14 amino acids. Germline values: CDR1 SGHTA, CDR2 FQGNSA. In DNA, the CDR3 is TGTGCCAGCAGCCCCGTGCCCGCTAATTCACCCCTCCACTTT. The encoded protein is CASSPVPANSPLHF. Full variable domain (rest looked up from reference TRBV7-2 and TRBJ1-6): GAGVSQSPSNKVTEKGKDVELRCDPISGHTALYWYRQSLGQGLEFLIYFQGNSAPDKSGLPSDRFSAERTGGSVSTLTIQRTQQEDSAVYLCASSPVPANSPLHFGNGTRLTVT.